Following are 16 T cell receptor beta chains from one sample sequenced in a study of blood T cell repertoires in COVID-19. The repertoire was sequenced with immunoSEQ multiplex PCR; TCRdb's copy has only in-frame clones and lacks some. The table records some 200,000 clones, about nine tenths of them present only once. The sequenced sample consisted of PBMCs or T cells enriched from blood (not recorded which). All receptors come from a woman in her fifties or sixties in a cohort exposed to, infected with or recovered from COVID-19 (not recorded which).

This rearrangement joins TRBV4-2 to TRBJ1-6; D is uncertain. Trimming removed 4 bases at V and 0 bases at J, with 16 bases between. In germline, CDR1 is LGHNA, CDR2 YNFKEQ. The CDR3 has 18 amino acids. The CDR3 nucleotides read TGTGCCAGCAGCCCAAAAACCGGAGCCACCTCCTATAATTCACCCCTCCACTTT. Its protein is CASSPKTGATSYNSPLHF.

This chain connects TRBV5-1 to TRBJ2-3; 8 bases line up with TRBD2. The V gene's germline CDR1 is SGHRS and CDR2 YFSETQ. V trimming: 1 base; J trimming: 1 base; junction bases outside the gene matches: 5. The CDR3 spans 16 residues. The CDR3 here is CASSLLGSGGTDTQYF. The CDR3 DNA sequence: TGCGCCAGCAGCTTGTTGGGTAGCGGGGGCACAGATACGCAGTATTTT.

The chain employs TRBV2 and TRBJ1-2; TRBD1 matches at 7 bases. V was clipped by 7 bases and J by 4 bases; unmatched bases: 3. This CDR3 is built from 12 residues. Germline CDR1 reads SNHLY; CDR2 reads FYNNEI. CDR3 sequence (DNA): TGTGCCAGCACCGGGACAGTCTATGGCTACACCTTC. Translation gives CASTGTVYGYTF.

V gene TRBV5-1 combines with J gene TRBJ1-1; unclear D gene. CDR1 is SGHRS, CDR2 YFSETQ, per germline. Trimming stripped 3 bases from V and 3 bases from J, with 6 bases between. CDR3 length equals 12 residues. The CDR3 region is CASSSQDTEAFF. Here the CDR3 DNA reads TGCGCCAGCAGCTCTCAGGACACTGAAGCTTTCTTT. The whole variable domain, filled in from reference TRBV5-1 and TRBJ1-1, reads KAGVTQTPRYLIKTRGQQVTLSCSPISGHRSVSWYQQTPGQGLQFLFEYFSETQRNKGNFPGRFSGRQFSNSRSEMNVSTLELGDSALYLCASSSQDTEAFFGQGTRLTVV.

The rearrangement uses TRBV7-3 and TRBJ2-6; TRBD2 aligns across 11 bases. Germline CDR1 reads SGHTA; CDR2 reads FQGTGA. The J segment lost 0 bases and the V segment lost 3 bases, leaving 10 bases of the junction unmatched. The CDR3 length is 20 residues. In nucleotides, the CDR3 is TGTGCCAGCAGCTTCGTTTCGACTAGCGGGGCTTACTCTGGGGCCAACGTCCTGACTTTC. Protein: CASSFVSTSGAYSGANVLTF.

V and J are TRBV7-2 and TRBJ1-2; a weak D match, TRBD1 (5 bases). Germline V gene sequence: CDR1 SGHTA, CDR2 FQGNSA. V lost 2 bases and J lost 7, with 17 bases in between. There are 15 residues in the CDR3. In nucleotides, the CDR3 is TGTGCCAGCAGCTTAAGCTGGTCGGGGGTGGGTGGCTACACCTTC. Translated: CASSLSWSGVGGYTF.

This clone appeared a single time. The rearrangement uses TRBV5-1 and TRBJ2-3, with 9 bases that match TRBD1. The germline CDR1 and CDR2 sequences are SGHRS and YFSETQ. V shed 4 bases and J 5 bases; nucleotides not matched to a gene: 5. The CDR3 consists of 14 residues. In nucleotides, the CDR3 is TGCGCCAGCAGCAACAACAGGGGGCAAGATACGCAGTATTTT. It is translated as CASSNNRGQDTQYF.

This clone has only one observation. This sequence joins TRBV29-1 and TRBJ1-1; a possible D gene is TRBD1 (6 bases). The CDR3 has 12 amino acids. Germline loops: CDR1 SQVTM, CDR2 ANQGSEA. Trimming cost V 0 bases and J 7 bases, with 9 bases left between them. The CDR3 DNA sequence: TGCAGCGTTGAAGATCGAGGGGGTGAAGCTTTCTTT. It translates to CSVEDRGGEAFF. Full variable domain (rest looked up from reference TRBV29-1 and TRBJ1-1): SAVISQKPSRDICQRGTSLTIQCQVDSQVTMMFWYRQQPGQSLTLIATANQGSEATYESGFVIDKFPISRPNLTFSTLTVSNMSPEDSSIYLCSVEDRGGEAFFGQGTRLTVV.

The chain links TRBV19 to TRBJ1-3; D not certain. This CDR3 region has 14 residues. V lost 1 base and J lost 0, with 4 bases in between. The germline V gene has CDR1 LNHDA and CDR2 SQIVND (reference sequence). The CDR3 DNA reads TGTGCCAGTAGTATAGGAGCCTCTGGAAACACCATATATTTT. Translating gives CASSIGASGNTIYF.

This clone was recorded once. The chain combines TRBV3-1 (or the pseudogene TRBV3-2) with TRBJ2-3; weak D call: TRBD2 (7 bases). This CDR3 has 17 amino acids. Between the trimmed V and J ends, which lost 2 bases and 8 bases, there was a span of 23 bases. The germline gives CDR1 LGHDT, CDR2 YNNKEL (reference sequence). DNA for the CDR3: TGTGCCAGCAGCCAATACATGTCTGGCGGGGGCCCTGGTACGCAGTATTTT. Encoded protein: CASSQYMSGGGPGTQYF.

This chain uses TRBV24-1 with TRBJ1-2; D is perhaps TRBD1 (6 bases). This CDR3 is built from 16 residues. The V and J ends lost 2 bases and 8 bases respectively, with 20 bases between them. Germline loops: CDR1 KGHDR, CDR2 SFDVKD. The DNA of the CDR3 is TGTGCCACCAGTGATTCGAGGGGGAGCGCGACGCGGGGCTACACCTTC. It is translated as CATSDSRGSATRGYTF.

Only one count was recorded for this clone. J is TRBJ1-5 and V is TRBV4-3, with unresolved D. Germline V gene lookup returns CDR1 LGHNA and CDR2 YSLEER. Trimming pared 0 bases from V and 5 bases from J, leaving 14 bases between. The CDR3 runs to 16 residues. The CDR3 reads CASSQDPVTGDQPQHF. The DNA for the CDR3 is TGCGCCAGCAGCCAAGATCCCGTCACCGGGGATCAGCCCCAGCATTTT.

J is TRBJ2-3 and V is TRBV11-1; the D gene is possibly TRBD1 (5 bases). Germline V CDR1 and CDR2: SGHAT, FQDESV (reference sequence). Trimming removed 5 bases at V and 6 bases at J, with 9 bases between. The CDR3 has 12 amino acids. The CDR3 nucleotides are TGTGCCAGCAGCATACAGGTCGATACGCAGTATTTT. It encodes CASSIQVDTQYF. Using reference TRBV11-1 and TRBJ2-3 for the parts outside the CDR3, the full variable domain is EAEVAQSPRYKITEKSQAVAFWCDPISGHATLYWYRQILGQGPELLVQFQDESVVDDSQLPKDRFSAERLKGVDSTLKIQPAELGDSAMYLCASSIQVDTQYFGPGTRLTVL.

The chain recombines TRBV30 with TRBJ1-6; 8 bases are shared with TRBD1. The CDR3 runs to 14 residues. Germline V lookup: CDR1 GTSNPN, CDR2 SVGIG (reference sequence). V dropped 8 bases and J dropped 6; count of bases not matched to a gene: 9. The CDR3 DNA follows: TGTGCCCTACGACAGGGGACGGTTAATTCACCCCTCCACTTT. Amino acid sequence: CALRQGTVNSPLHF.

The gene calls are TRBV19 and TRBJ2-2; D unresolved. Germline V gives CDR1 LNHDA, CDR2 SQIVND (reference sequence). The V end was cut by 5 bases, the J end by 4 bases, with 8 bases between. The CDR3 spans 13 residues. In DNA, the CDR3 is TGTGCCAGTAGTCAAGAGCGCACCGGGGAGCTGTTTTTT. It codes for CASSQERTGELFF.

This sequence joins TRBV13 and TRBJ2-2; D perhaps matches TRBD1 (6 bases). This CDR3 spans 15 amino acids. Per the germline V gene, CDR1 is PRHDT and CDR2 is FYEKMQ (reference sequence). V lost 5 bases, J lost 4 bases, and 14 bases lay in between. DNA for the CDR3: TGTGCCAGCAGCGCCAACAGGGCGGGCACCGGGGAGCTGTTTTTT. This translates into CASSANRAGTGELFF.